A selection of T cell receptor beta chains follows, all from one sample in a study of blood T cell repertoires in COVID-19. The method was immunoSEQ multiplex PCR; TCRdb's version includes in-frame clones alone and lacks a portion of them. There are about 160,000 clones in the sample; roughly 85% occur only once, and roughly 3.4% lies in the top ten. The sample comprised peripheral blood. Receptors originate from a man in his 70s with acute or convalescent COVID-19. The CDR3 runs from the conserved cysteine through the conserved F or W. The D gene is left open where the match is weak. A row's size may be missing; if present it is once, few, many or a size class.

J gene: TRBJ2-1; clone size: NA; D gene: NA; V gene: TRBV20-1; CDR3 DNA: TGCAGTGCTAGCCGCAATGAGCAGTTCTTC; CDR3 protein: CSASRNEQFF
J gene: TRBJ2-5; clone size: few; D gene: NA; V gene: TRBV3-1/TRBV3-2; CDR3 DNA: TGTGCCAGCAGCCAAGGCGATCGTTTTCGGTACTTC; CDR3 protein: CASSQGDRFRYF
J gene: TRBJ2-3; clone size: NA; D gene: NA; V gene: TRBV5-1; CDR3 DNA: TGCGCCAGCAGCTTGGTGGGGACTGCCACAGATACGCAGTATTTT; CDR3 protein: CASSLVGTATDTQYF
J gene: TRBJ2-5; clone size: NA; D gene: TRBD2; V gene: TRBV23-1; CDR3 DNA: TGCGCCAGCAGTCAAAAGGTGTCTAGCGGGGGAGAGACCCAGTACTTC; CDR3 protein: CASSQKVSSGGETQYF
J gene: TRBJ1-2; clone size: NA; D gene: NA; V gene: TRBV28; CDR3 DNA: TGTGCCAGCAGATACCCCGGGGGGCGTGGCTATGGCTACACCTTC; CDR3 protein: CASRYPGGRGYGYTF
J gene: TRBJ2-7; clone size: NA; D gene: TRBD2; V gene: TRBV5-5; CDR3 DNA: TGTGCCAGCAGCCTGGCGGGAGCGGCCGAGCAGTACTTC; CDR3 protein: CASSLAGAAEQYF
J gene: TRBJ2-7; clone size: NA; D gene: NA; V gene: TRBV30; CDR3 DNA: TGTGCCTGGAGGGTGGACAGAGACGAGCAGTACTTC; CDR3 protein: CAWRVDRDEQYF
J gene: TRBJ1-4; clone size: NA; D gene: NA; V gene: TRBV7-6; CDR3 DNA: TGTGCCAGCAGCTTGAGCGGCCCGGTGGGGGCGGCAACTAATGAAAAACTGTTTTTT; CDR3 protein: CASSLSGPVGAATNEKLFF
J gene: TRBJ2-5; clone size: NA; D gene: TRBD1; V gene: TRBV19; CDR3 DNA: TGTGCCAGTAGTCCCCGGACAGGGACCCCACGTGGGGAGACCCAGTACTTC; CDR3 protein: CASSPRTGTPRGETQYF
J gene: TRBJ2-3; clone size: few; D gene: NA; V gene: TRBV3-1/TRBV3-2; CDR3 DNA: TGTGCCAGCAGCCAAGGACTTCTCACAGATACGCAGTATTTT; CDR3 protein: CASSQGLLTDTQYF
J gene: TRBJ2-7; clone size: few; D gene: TRBD1; V gene: TRBV15; CDR3 DNA: TGTGCCACCAGCAGAGATCGACAGGGTGGGCAGTACTTC; CDR3 protein: CATSRDRQGGQYF
J gene: TRBJ2-5; clone size: few; D gene: TRBD2; V gene: TRBV2; CDR3 DNA: TGTGCCAGCAGTGCCCTCCTAGCGGGCCAAGAGACCCAGTACTTC; CDR3 protein: CASSALLAGQETQYF
J gene: TRBJ2-5; clone size: NA; D gene: TRBD2; V gene: TRBV9; CDR3 DNA: TGTGCCAGTTCGACTAGCGGGAGCGGTTTAGAGACCCAGTACTTC; CDR3 protein: CASSTSGSGLETQYF
J gene: TRBJ2-7; clone size: NA; D gene: NA; V gene: TRBV2; CDR3 DNA: TGTGCCAGGAATTCAGACAAAAACTCCTACGAGCAGTACTTC; CDR3 protein: CARNSDKNSYEQYF
J gene: TRBJ1-1; clone size: NA; D gene: NA; V gene: TRBV6-5; CDR3 DNA: TGTGCCAGCAGCCCAAGCGGGGACACTGAAGCTTTCTTT; CDR3 protein: CASSPSGDTEAFF
J gene: TRBJ1-2; clone size: NA; D gene: TRBD1; V gene: TRBV19; CDR3 DNA: TGTGCCAGTAGTATACCGGGACAGGGTTATGGCTACACCTTC; CDR3 protein: CASSIPGQGYGYTF
J gene: TRBJ2-5; clone size: NA; D gene: NA; V gene: TRBV19; CDR3 DNA: TGTGCCAGTAGTATAGGGGCGGGTCAAGAGACCCAGTACTTC; CDR3 protein: CASSIGAGQETQYF
J gene: TRBJ1-5; clone size: NA; D gene: NA; V gene: TRBV6-6; CDR3 DNA: TGTGCCAGCAGTTATGTAGCGGATCAGCCCCAGCATTTT; CDR3 protein: CASSYVADQPQHF
J gene: TRBJ1-5; clone size: few; D gene: NA; V gene: TRBV7-2; CDR3 DNA: TGTGCCAGCAGCTTAGAGTCGGGGAATCAGCCCCAGCATTTT; CDR3 protein: CASSLESGNQPQHF
J gene: TRBJ2-4; clone size: NA; D gene: NA; V gene: TRBV19; CDR3 DNA: TGTGCCAGTAGTATAGATCTATCAGGACAGATAGCCAAAAACATTCAGTACTTC; CDR3 protein: CASSIDLSGQIAKNIQYF
J gene: TRBJ2-7; clone size: once; D gene: NA; V gene: TRBV6-2/TRBV6-3; CDR3 DNA: TGTGCCAGCAGCCTCCAGGGGTGGGAGCAGTACTTC; CDR3 protein: CASSLQGWEQYF
J gene: TRBJ1-1; clone size: NA; D gene: NA; V gene: TRBV12-3/TRBV12-4; CDR3 DNA: TGTGCCAGCAGTTTTAGTCAGAACACTGAAGCTTTCTTT; CDR3 protein: CASSFSQNTEAFF
J gene: TRBJ2-5; clone size: NA; D gene: TRBD2; V gene: TRBV5-1; CDR3 DNA: TGCGCCAGCAGCACTGGACTAGCGGGAACCCAAGAGACCCAGTACTTC; CDR3 protein: CASSTGLAGTQETQYF
J gene: TRBJ2-7; clone size: NA; D gene: TRBD1; V gene: TRBV6-6; CDR3 DNA: TGTGCCAGCAGTTACGGGCAGGGGGCTGTCGAGCAGTACTTC; CDR3 protein: CASSYGQGAVEQYF
J gene: TRBJ1-5; clone size: NA; D gene: NA; V gene: TRBV6-5; CDR3 DNA: TGTGCCAGCAGTCAACGCAGAGGCCAGCCCCAGCATTTT; CDR3 protein: CASSQRRGQPQHF
J gene: TRBJ2-1; clone size: NA; D gene: NA; V gene: TRBV12-3/TRBV12-4; CDR3 DNA: TGTGCCAGCACCTCGGGAGTGTACAATGAGCAGTTCTTC; CDR3 protein: CASTSGVYNEQFF
J gene: TRBJ1-5; clone size: NA; D gene: TRBD1; V gene: TRBV28; CDR3 DNA: TGTGCCAGCAACCTACGACAGGGCGGCAATCAGCCCCAGCATTTT; CDR3 protein: CASNLRQGGNQPQHF
J gene: TRBJ1-2; clone size: NA; D gene: TRBD1; V gene: TRBV7-2; CDR3 DNA: TGTGCCAGCAGTTACTCCGGGACAGGGAATGGCTACACCTTC; CDR3 protein: CASSYSGTGNGYTF
J gene: TRBJ2-7; clone size: few; D gene: NA; V gene: TRBV28; CDR3 DNA: TGTGCCAGCAGTGAAACCGTGCCTCCGAGCTCCTACGAGCAGTACTTC; CDR3 protein: CASSETVPPSSYEQYF
J gene: TRBJ1-4; clone size: NA; D gene: TRBD1; V gene: TRBV18; CDR3 DNA: TGTGCCAGCTCACCGGGACAGGGGGCGCTTAATGAAAAACTGTTTTTT; CDR3 protein: CASSPGQGALNEKLFF
J gene: TRBJ2-1; clone size: NA; D gene: TRBD2; V gene: TRBV24-1; CDR3 DNA: TGTGCCACCAGTGACCCCGGTAGCGGGAGGGATGAGCAGTTCTTC; CDR3 protein: CATSDPGSGRDEQFF
J gene: TRBJ1-2; clone size: once; D gene: TRBD1; V gene: TRBV5-4; CDR3 DNA: TGTGCCAGCGGATCTCGACAGGGGACAGGCTACACCTTC; CDR3 protein: CASGSRQGTGYTF
J gene: TRBJ1-1; clone size: NA; D gene: NA; V gene: TRBV28; CDR3 DNA: TGTGCCAGCAGTTTAAGTTTCCGGGATACTGAAGCTTTCTTT; CDR3 protein: CASSLSFRDTEAFF
J gene: TRBJ1-2; clone size: NA; D gene: NA; V gene: TRBV7-8; CDR3 DNA: TGTGCCAGCAGCCCCAGGACCCAGGGCTATGGCTACACCTTC; CDR3 protein: CASSPRTQGYGYTF
J gene: TRBJ2-7; clone size: NA; D gene: TRBD1; V gene: TRBV12-3/TRBV12-4; CDR3 DNA: TGTGCCAGCAGTCTCGACAGGGGGCGAGAGCAGTACTTC; CDR3 protein: CASSLDRGREQYF
J gene: TRBJ2-1; clone size: NA; D gene: NA; V gene: TRBV7-9; CDR3 DNA: TGTGCCAGCAGCCCGGACAGCCCCTACAATGAGCAGTTCTTC; CDR3 protein: CASSPDSPYNEQFF
J gene: TRBJ2-7; clone size: NA; D gene: TRBD1; V gene: TRBV27; CDR3 DNA: TGTGCCAGCAGCCCGTCCGGACAGGGGACATTACGACTAGAAGGCTACGAGCAGTACTTC; CDR3 protein: CASSPSGQGTLRLEGYEQYF
J gene: TRBJ1-4; clone size: NA; D gene: NA; V gene: TRBV19; CDR3 DNA: TGTGCCAGTAGTATATCCTATGCAGCGCAACTAAATGAAAAACTGTTTTTT; CDR3 protein: CASSISYAAQLNEKLFF
J gene: TRBJ1-6; clone size: few; D gene: NA; V gene: TRBV11-2; CDR3 DNA: TGTGCCAGCAGCTTAGAGGGGAGCGCGACACCCCTCCACTTT; CDR3 protein: CASSLEGSATPLHF